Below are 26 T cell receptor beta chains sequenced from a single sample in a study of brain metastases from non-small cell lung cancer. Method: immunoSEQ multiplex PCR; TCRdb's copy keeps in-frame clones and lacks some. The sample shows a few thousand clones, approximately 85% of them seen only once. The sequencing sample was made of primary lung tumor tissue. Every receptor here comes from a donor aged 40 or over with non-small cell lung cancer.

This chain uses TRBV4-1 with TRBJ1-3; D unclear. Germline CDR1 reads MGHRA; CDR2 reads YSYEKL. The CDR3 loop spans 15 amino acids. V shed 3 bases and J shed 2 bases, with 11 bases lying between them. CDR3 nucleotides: TGCGCCAGCAGCCAGTATCACGGGCCTGGAAACACCATATATTTT. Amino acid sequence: CASSQYHGPGNTIYF.

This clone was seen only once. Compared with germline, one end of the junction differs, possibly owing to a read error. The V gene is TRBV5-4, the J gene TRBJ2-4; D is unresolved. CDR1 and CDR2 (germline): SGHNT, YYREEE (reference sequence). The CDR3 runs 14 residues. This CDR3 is CVSSNGLAKNIQYF. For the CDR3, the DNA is TGTGTCAGCAGCAACGGATTAGCCAAAAACATTCAGTACTTC.

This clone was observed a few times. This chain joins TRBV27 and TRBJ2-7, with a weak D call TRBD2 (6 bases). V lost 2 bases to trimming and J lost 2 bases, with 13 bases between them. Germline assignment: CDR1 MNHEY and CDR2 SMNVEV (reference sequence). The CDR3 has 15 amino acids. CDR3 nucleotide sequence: TGTGCCAGCAGTTTAAACATGGGGGGAGCCTACGAGCAGTACTTC. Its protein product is CASSLNMGGAYEQYF.

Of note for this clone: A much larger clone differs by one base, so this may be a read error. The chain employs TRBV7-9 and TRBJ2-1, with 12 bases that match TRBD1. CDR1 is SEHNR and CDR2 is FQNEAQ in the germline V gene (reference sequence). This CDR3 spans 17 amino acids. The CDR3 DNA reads TGTGCCAGCAGCCCCCCTAGGGGGACAGGGGGCTACAATAAGCAGTTCTTC. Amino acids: CASSPPRGTGGYNKQFF.

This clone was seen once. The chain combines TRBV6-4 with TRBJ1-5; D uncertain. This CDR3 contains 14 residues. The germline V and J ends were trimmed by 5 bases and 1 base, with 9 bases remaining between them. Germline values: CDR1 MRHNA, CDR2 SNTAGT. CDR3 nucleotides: TGTGCCAGCAGTCGAATCCAGAGCAATCAGCCCCAGCATTTT. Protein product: CASSRIQSNQPQHF.

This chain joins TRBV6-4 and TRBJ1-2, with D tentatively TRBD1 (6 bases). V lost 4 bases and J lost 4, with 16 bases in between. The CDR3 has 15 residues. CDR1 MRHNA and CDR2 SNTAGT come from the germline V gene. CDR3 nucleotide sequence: TGTGCCAGCAGTGCCGAGCCGGGGGGCAGCTATGGCTACACCTTC. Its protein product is CASSAEPGGSYGYTF.

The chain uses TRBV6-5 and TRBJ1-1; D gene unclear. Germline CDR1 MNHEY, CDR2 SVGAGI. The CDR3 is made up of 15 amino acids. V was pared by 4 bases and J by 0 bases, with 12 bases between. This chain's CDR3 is CASSSDRDMNTEAFF. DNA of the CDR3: TGTGCCAGCAGTTCCGACCGTGATATGAACACTGAAGCTTTCTTT.

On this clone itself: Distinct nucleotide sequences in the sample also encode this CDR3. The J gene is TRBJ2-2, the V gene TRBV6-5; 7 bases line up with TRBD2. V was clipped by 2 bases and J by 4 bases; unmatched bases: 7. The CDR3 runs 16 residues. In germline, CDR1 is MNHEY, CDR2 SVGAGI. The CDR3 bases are TGTGCCAGCAGTTACCGCACTAGCGCGGGCACCGGGGAGCTGTTTTTT. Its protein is CASSYRTSAGTGELFF.

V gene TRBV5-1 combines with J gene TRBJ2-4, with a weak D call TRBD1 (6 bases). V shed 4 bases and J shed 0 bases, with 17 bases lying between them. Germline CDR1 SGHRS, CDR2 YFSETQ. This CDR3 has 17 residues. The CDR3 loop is CASSLNLGTLAKNIQYF. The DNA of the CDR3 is TGCGCCAGCAGCCTGAACCTCGGGACACTAGCCAAAAACATTCAGTACTTC. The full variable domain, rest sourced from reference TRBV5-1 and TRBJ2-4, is KAGVTQTPRYLIKTRGQQVTLSCSPISGHRSVSWYQQTPGQGLQFLFEYFSETQRNKGNFPGRFSGRQFSNSRSEMNVSTLELGDSALYLCASSLNLGTLAKNIQYFGAGTRLSVL.

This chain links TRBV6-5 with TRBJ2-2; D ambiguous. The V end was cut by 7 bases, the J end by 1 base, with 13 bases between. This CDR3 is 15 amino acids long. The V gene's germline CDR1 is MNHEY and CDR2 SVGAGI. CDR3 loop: CASTLEGLNTGELFF. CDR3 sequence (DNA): TGTGCCAGCACACTCGAAGGGCTGAACACCGGGGAGCTGTTTTTT.

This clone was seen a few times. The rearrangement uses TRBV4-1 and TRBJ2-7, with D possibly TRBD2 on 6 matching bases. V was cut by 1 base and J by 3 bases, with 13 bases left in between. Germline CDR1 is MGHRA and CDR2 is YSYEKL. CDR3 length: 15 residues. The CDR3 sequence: CASSQVSGGYYEQYF. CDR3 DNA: TGCGCCAGCAGCCAAGTTAGCGGCGGTTACTACGAGCAGTACTTC.

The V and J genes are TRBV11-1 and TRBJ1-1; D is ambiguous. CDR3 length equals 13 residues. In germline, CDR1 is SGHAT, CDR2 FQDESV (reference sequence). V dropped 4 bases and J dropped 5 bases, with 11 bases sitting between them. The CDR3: CASSSVRTTEAFF. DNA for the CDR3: TGTGCCAGCAGCTCTGTTAGGACGACTGAAGCTTTCTTT.

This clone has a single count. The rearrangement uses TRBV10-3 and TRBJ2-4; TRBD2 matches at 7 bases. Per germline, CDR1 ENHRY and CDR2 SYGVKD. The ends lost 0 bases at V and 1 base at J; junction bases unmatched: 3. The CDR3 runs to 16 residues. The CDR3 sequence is CAISESAGVAKNIQYF. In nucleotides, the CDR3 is TGTGCCATCAGTGAGTCGGCGGGGGTCGCCAAAAACATTCAGTACTTC.

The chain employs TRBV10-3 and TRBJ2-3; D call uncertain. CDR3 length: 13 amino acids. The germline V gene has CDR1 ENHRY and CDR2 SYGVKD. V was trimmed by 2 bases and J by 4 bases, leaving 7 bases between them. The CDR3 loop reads CAISEGSPDTQYF. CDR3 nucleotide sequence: TGTGCCATCAGTGAGGGCAGTCCAGATACGCAGTATTTT.

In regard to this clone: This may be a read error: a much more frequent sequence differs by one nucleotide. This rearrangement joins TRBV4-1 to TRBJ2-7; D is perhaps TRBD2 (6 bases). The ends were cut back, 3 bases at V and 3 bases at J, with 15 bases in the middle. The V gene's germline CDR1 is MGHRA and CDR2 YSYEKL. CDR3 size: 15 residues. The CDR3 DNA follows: TGCGCCAGCAGCCAGGTAACGGGGGATTACTACGAGCAGTACTTC. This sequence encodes CASSQVTGDYYEQYF.

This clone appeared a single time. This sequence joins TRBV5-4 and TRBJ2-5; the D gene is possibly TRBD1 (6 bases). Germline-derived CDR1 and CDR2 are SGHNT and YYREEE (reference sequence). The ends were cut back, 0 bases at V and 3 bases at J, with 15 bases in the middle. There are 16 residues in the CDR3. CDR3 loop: CASSLGLDRIKETQYF. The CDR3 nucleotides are TGTGCCAGCAGCTTGGGGTTGGACAGAATAAAAGAGACCCAGTACTTC.

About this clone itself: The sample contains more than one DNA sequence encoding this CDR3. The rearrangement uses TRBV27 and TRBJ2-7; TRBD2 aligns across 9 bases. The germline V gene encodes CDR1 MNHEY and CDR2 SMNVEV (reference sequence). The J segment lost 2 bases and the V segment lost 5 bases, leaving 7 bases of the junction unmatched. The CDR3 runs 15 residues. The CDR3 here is CASSLTSGGAYEQYF. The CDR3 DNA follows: TGTGCCAGCAGTCTGACTAGCGGAGGAGCCTACGAGCAGTACTTC.

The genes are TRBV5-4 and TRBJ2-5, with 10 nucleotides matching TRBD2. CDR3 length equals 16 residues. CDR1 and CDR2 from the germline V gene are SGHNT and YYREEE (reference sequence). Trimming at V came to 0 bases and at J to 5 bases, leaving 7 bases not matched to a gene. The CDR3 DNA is TGTGCCAGCAGCTTGGTAATAGCGGGGGGTCGGGAGACCCAGTACTTC. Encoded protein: CASSLVIAGGRETQYF.

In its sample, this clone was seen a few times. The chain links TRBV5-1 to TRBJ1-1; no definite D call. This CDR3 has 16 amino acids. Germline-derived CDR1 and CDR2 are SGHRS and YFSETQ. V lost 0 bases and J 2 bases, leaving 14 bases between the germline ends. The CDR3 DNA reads TGCGCCAGCAGCTTGGCGGATCGGGCGTATAACACTGAAGCTTTCTTT. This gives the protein CASSLADRAYNTEAFF.

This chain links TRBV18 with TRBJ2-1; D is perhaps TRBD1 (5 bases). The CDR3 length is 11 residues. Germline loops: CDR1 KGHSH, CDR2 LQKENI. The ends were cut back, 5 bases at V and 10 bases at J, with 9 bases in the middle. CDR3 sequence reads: CASSRTPEQFF. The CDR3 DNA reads TGTGCCAGCTCAAGGACACCCGAGCAGTTCTTC.

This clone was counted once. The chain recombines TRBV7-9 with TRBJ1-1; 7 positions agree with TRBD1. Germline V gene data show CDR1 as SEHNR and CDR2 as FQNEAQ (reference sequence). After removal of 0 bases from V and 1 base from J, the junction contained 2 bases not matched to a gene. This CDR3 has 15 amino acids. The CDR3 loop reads CASSLAEGANTEAFF. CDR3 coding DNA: TGTGCCAGCAGCTTAGCGGAGGGGGCGAACACTGAAGCTTTCTTT.

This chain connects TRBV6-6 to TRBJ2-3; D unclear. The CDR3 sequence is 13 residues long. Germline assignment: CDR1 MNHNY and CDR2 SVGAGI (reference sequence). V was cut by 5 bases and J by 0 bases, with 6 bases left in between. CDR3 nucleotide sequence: TGTGCCAGCAGTAGAGGTAGCACAGATACGCAGTATTTT. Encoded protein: CASSRGSTDTQYF.

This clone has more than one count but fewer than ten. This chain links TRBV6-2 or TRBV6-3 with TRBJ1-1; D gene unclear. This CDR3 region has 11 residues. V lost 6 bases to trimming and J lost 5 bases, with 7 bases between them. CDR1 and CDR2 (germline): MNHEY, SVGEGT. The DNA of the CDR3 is TGTGCCAGCAGCCTCGGGACTGAAGCTTTCTTT. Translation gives CASSLGTEAFF.

CDR3 in DNA: TGTGCCAGCAGCGTAGGGGGGAGCCCTCGCGGCTACACCTTC. It is translated as CASSVGGSPRGYTF. The V call is TRBV9, the J call TRBJ1-2, with D perhaps matching TRBD1 (5 bases). Trimming pared 0 bases from V and 8 bases from J, leaving 14 bases between. The CDR3 length is 14 residues. Looked up from germline, CDR1 is SGDLS and CDR2 is YYNGEE.

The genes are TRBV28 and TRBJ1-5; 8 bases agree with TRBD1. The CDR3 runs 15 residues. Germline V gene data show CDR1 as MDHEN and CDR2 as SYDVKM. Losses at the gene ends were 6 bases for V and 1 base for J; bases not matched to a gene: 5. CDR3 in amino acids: CASRGQAASNQPQHF. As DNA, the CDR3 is TGTGCCAGCAGGGGACAGGCGGCCAGCAATCAGCCCCAGCATTTT.

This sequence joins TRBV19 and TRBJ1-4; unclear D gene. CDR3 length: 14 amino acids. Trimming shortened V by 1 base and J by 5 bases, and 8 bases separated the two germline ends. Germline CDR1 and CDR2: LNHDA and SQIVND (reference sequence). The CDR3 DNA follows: TGTGCCAGTAGTATAGTACAGTCGAATGAAAAACTGTTTTTT. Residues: CASSIVQSNEKLFF.